What follows are 28 T cell receptor beta chains derived from one specimen sequenced in a study of cytomegalovirus exposure and HLA in healthy donors. PCR primers comprised 60 Vbeta and 13 Jbeta primers. Assay used: immunoSEQ multiplex PCR; TCRdb lists only in-frame clones, some missing. The data hold approximately 97,000 clones, with about 80% observed a single time. Sequencing was performed on PBMCs. Every receptor here comes from a male donor in good health and CMV-seropositive.

This clone was seen a few times. The V and J genes are TRBV4-1 and TRBJ1-2; D remains unclear. V was trimmed by 0 bases and J by 1 base, leaving 6 bases between them. CDR1 and CDR2 from the germline V gene are MGHRA and YSYEKL. CDR3 length: 14 amino acids. DNA for the CDR3: TGCGCCAGCAGCCAAGAACAGATTAACTATGGCTACACCTTC. This gives the protein CASSQEQINYGYTF.

V usage is TRBV19 and J usage is TRBJ2-2, with a weak D call TRBD1 (5 bases). Germline V CDR1 and CDR2: LNHDA, SQIVND (reference sequence). The CDR3 has 13 amino acids. V lost 3 bases and J lost 5, with 7 bases in between. CDR3 in amino acids: CASSMSGTGELFF. The CDR3 DNA reads TGTGCCAGTAGTATGTCAGGGACCGGGGAGCTGTTTTTT.

V is TRBV5-1 and J is TRBJ1-2; 7 bases are a match to TRBD1. Germline assignment: CDR1 SGHRS and CDR2 YFSETQ. The CDR3 loop spans 16 amino acids. V lost 4 bases to trimming and J lost 2 bases; unmatched junction nucleotides: 11. The CDR3 sequence: CASSPGPGQPNYGYTF. CDR3 DNA: TGCGCCAGCAGCCCAGGACCGGGACAGCCAAACTATGGCTACACCTTC.

This rearrangement joins TRBV6-5 to TRBJ1-2, with TRBD1 matching 7 bases. The CDR3 sequence is 14 residues long. Unmatched junction bases numbered 3, after V lost 3 bases and J lost 2 bases. The V gene's germline CDR1 is MNHEY and CDR2 SVGAGI. CDR3 sequence reads: CASSYTGQNYGYTF. The CDR3 nucleotides read TGTGCCAGCAGTTATACGGGACAGAACTATGGCTACACCTTC.

This clone was recorded only once. The CDR3 protein is CASSLGRLAGIRYEQYF. The CDR3 coding sequence is TGTGCCAGCAGCTTAGGCCGACTAGCGGGGATACGATACGAGCAGTACTTC. V and J are TRBV13 and TRBJ2-7; 11 bases agree with TRBD2. CDR3 length equals 17 residues. The V gene's germline CDR1 is PRHDT and CDR2 FYEKMQ (reference sequence). V gave up 0 bases and J gave up 4 bases; unmatched junction bases: 8.

The CDR3 here is CASSYSNSQIQETQYF. DNA for the CDR3: TGTGCCAGCAGTTACTCGAATTCACAGATCCAAGAGACCCAGTACTTC. The gene calls are TRBV6-5 and TRBJ2-5; D gene ambiguous. The V end was cut by 0 bases, the J end by 1 base, with 12 bases between. CDR3 length: 16 amino acids. The germline CDR1 and CDR2 sequences are MNHEY and SVGAGI.

The V gene is TRBV27, the J gene TRBJ1-2; no firm D call. From germline, CDR1 is MNHEY and CDR2 SMNVEV (reference sequence). This CDR3 has 15 residues. Trimming left V 3 bases short and J 1 base short, with 12 bases between. The CDR3 DNA follows: TGTGCCAGCAGTTTTGGTGTTGGACTTAACTATGGCTACACCTTC. Translated: CASSFGVGLNYGYTF.

Details on this clone: The junction departs from the called germline gene at one end, perhaps through a read error. The chain links TRBV7-7 to TRBJ2-1; 8 bases fit TRBD2. The germline gives CDR1 SSHAT, CDR2 FNYEAQ (reference sequence). This CDR3 is built from 17 residues. This CDR3 is CASSFIPGGRSYNEQFF. The CDR3 DNA follows: TGTGCTAGCAGCTTCATTCCGGGGGGGCGCTCCTACAATGAGCAGTTCTTC.

The rearrangement links TRBV7-2 to TRBJ1-1; D possibly corresponds to TRBD1 (5 bases). The CDR3 sequence is 12 residues long. Germline-derived CDR1 and CDR2 are SGHTA and FQGNSA. V was shortened by 5 bases and J by 9 bases, with 13 bases between the two germline ends. CDR3 in DNA: TGTGCCAGCAGCCTAGACAGCCATAAAGCTTTCTTT. Protein product: CASSLDSHKAFF.

The CDR3 here is CASSLPQGFDEKLFF. The CDR3, as DNA: TGCGCCAGCAGCTTACCACAGGGATTTGATGAAAAACTGTTTTTT. This chain uses TRBV5-1 with TRBJ1-4, with a tentative D call TRBD1 (6 bases). The length of the CDR3 is 15 residues. Germline lookup yields CDR1 SGHRS and CDR2 YFSETQ. V lost 2 bases and J 6 bases, leaving 14 bases between the germline ends.

The CDR3 loop reads CSVLDYAREQYF. CDR3 nucleotides: TGCAGCGTCCTGGACTATGCCCGCGAGCAGTACTTC. V and J are TRBV29-1 and TRBJ2-7; a weak D match, TRBD2 (6 bases). CDR1 is SQVTM, CDR2 ANQGSEA, per germline. The CDR3 loop spans 12 amino acids. Deletions cut 6 bases from V and 6 bases from J, with 15 bases between.

This rearrangement joins TRBV9 to TRBJ2-5, with 7 nucleotides matching TRBD2. Germline CDR1 reads SGDLS; CDR2 reads YYNGEE. The CDR3 is 16 residues long. The trim removed 4 bases at V and 5 bases at J, leaving 14 bases unmatched. CDR3 loop: CASSPTSLLRWETQYF. In DNA, the CDR3 is TGTGCCAGCAGCCCGACTAGCCTCCTTCGGTGGGAGACCCAGTACTTC. Full variable domain (outside the CDR3, taken from reference TRBV9 and TRBJ2-5): DSGVTQTPKHLITATGQRVTLRCSPRSGDLSVYWYQQSLDQGLQFLIQYYNGEERAKGNILERFSAQQFPDLHSELNLSSLELGDSALYFCASSPTSLLRWETQYFGPGTRLLVL.

The chain uses TRBV5-6 and TRBJ2-3; D unclear. The CDR3 is 12 amino acids. V lost 6 bases to trimming and J lost 7 bases, with 12 bases between them. Germline CDR1 and CDR2: SGHDT and YYEEEE. The CDR3 sequence is CASTADGYTQYF. CDR3 nucleotide sequence: TGTGCCAGCACCGCGGATGGATATACGCAGTATTTT. The full variable domain, its missing parts supplied by reference TRBV5-6 and TRBJ2-3, is DAGVTQSPTHLIKTRGQQVTLRCSPKSGHDTVSWYQQALGQGPQFIFQYYEEEERQRGNFPDRFSGHQFPNYSSELNVNALLLGDSALYLCASTADGYTQYFGPGTRLTVL.

V is TRBV30 and J is TRBJ1-5, with 8 positions matching TRBD1. Per the germline V gene, CDR1 is GTSNPN and CDR2 is SVGIG (reference sequence). The CDR3 extends over 17 amino acids. Trimming took 1 base from V and 6 from J; bases not matched to a gene: 14. The CDR3 bases are TGTGCCTGGAGTGGAGCTTTTTCCCAGGGGGCAGGTCAGCCCCAGCATTTT. It codes for CAWSGAFSQGAGQPQHF.

This clone was seen only once. The rearrangement joins TRBV6-9 to TRBJ1-1; 7 positions match TRBD1. The CDR3 length is 13 residues. V gave up 7 bases and J gave up 4 bases; unmatched junction bases: 6. Germline V CDR1 and CDR2: MNHGY, SVAAGI. The CDR3 nucleotides read TGTGCCAGCAAAACAGGGGTCGGCACTGAAGCTTTCTTT. Translation gives CASKTGVGTEAFF.

This sequence joins TRBV7-9 and TRBJ1-1; the D is unclear. Trimming removed 0 bases at V and 0 bases at J, with 11 bases between. The CDR3 has 16 amino acids. Germline V gene data show CDR1 as SEHNR and CDR2 as FQNEAQ (reference sequence). CDR3 in DNA: TGTGCCAGCAGCTTAGCGAATGCCGGGGTGAACACTGAAGCTTTCTTT. Encoded protein: CASSLANAGVNTEAFF.

The rearrangement joins TRBV29-1 to TRBJ1-1; TRBD1 aligns across 8 bases. CDR3 size: 12 residues. Germline V gene lookup returns CDR1 SQVTM and CDR2 ANQGSEA. Losses at the gene ends were 7 bases for V and 4 bases for J; bases not matched to a gene: 5. CDR3 in amino acids: CSATGVSTEAFF. The CDR3 DNA reads TGCAGCGCGACAGGGGTGAGCACTGAAGCTTTCTTT.

Worth noting for this clone: Additional DNA sequences in this sample encode the identical CDR3. The rearrangement links TRBV12-5 to TRBJ1-1; D perhaps matches TRBD1 (6 bases). The ends were cut back, 5 bases at V and 6 bases at J, with 16 bases in the middle. CDR1 LGHNT and CDR2 FRNRAP come from the germline V gene. CDR3 length: 14 amino acids. The CDR3 DNA reads TGTGCTAGTGGTCCCGGGACATCGCCCCCTGAAGCTTTCTTT. This codes for CASGPGTSPPEAFF.

The chain links TRBV5-1 to TRBJ1-1, with TRBD1 matching over 9 bases. This CDR3 comprises 14 residues. Germline V gene sequence: CDR1 SGHRS, CDR2 YFSETQ. V shed 4 bases and J 10 bases; nucleotides not matched to a gene: 11. The DNA for the CDR3 is TGCGCCAGCAGCGCCCCCGGTGACAGGGGGAGAGCTTTCTTT. Amino acid sequence: CASSAPGDRGRAFF. Complete variable domain (other parts from reference TRBV5-1 and TRBJ1-1): KAGVTQTPRYLIKTRGQQVTLSCSPISGHRSVSWYQQTPGQGLQFLFEYFSETQRNKGNFPGRFSGRQFSNSRSEMNVSTLELGDSALYLCASSAPGDRGRAFFGQGTRLTVV.

This sequence joins TRBV7-2 and TRBJ1-1; TRBD1 matches 7 bases. The J segment lost 1 base and the V segment lost 6 bases, leaving 5 bases of the junction unmatched. This CDR3 is 14 amino acids long. The germline gives CDR1 SGHTA, CDR2 FQGNSA. The CDR3 loop reads CASRPQGRNTEAFF. CDR3 nucleotides: TGTGCCAGCAGGCCACAGGGGAGGAACACTGAAGCTTTCTTT.

The V and J genes are TRBV7-2 and TRBJ1-1, with TRBD1 identical over 7 bases. The V and J ends lost 5 bases and 0 bases, in that order; junction bases with no gene match: 3. CDR1 and CDR2 from the germline V gene are SGHTA and FQGNSA. CDR3 size: 14 residues. The CDR3 DNA sequence: TGTGCCAGCAGCGTGACAGGGATGAACACTGAAGCTTTCTTT. It specifies CASSVTGMNTEAFF.

The chain couples TRBV7-8 to TRBJ1-5; D is uncertain. CDR1 and CDR2 from the germline V gene are SGHVS and FQNEAQ. CDR3 length equals 16 residues. V was cut by 5 bases and J by 2 bases, with 16 bases left in between. The CDR3 is CASSPRPMGGNQPQHF. CDR3 DNA sequence: TGTGCCAGCAGCCCTAGACCCATGGGTGGCAATCAGCCCCAGCATTTT.

This clone was counted between two and nine times. V is TRBV6-5 and J is TRBJ2-7; maybe TRBD1 (6 bases). Trimming shortened V by 6 bases and J by 2 bases, and 8 bases separated the two germline ends. The length of the CDR3 is 12 residues. From germline, CDR1 is MNHEY and CDR2 SVGAGI. CDR3 nucleotides: TGTGCCAGCAGACAGGGTACCTACGAGCAGTACTTC. Translation: CASRQGTYEQYF.

This clone showed up just a few times. The chain recombines TRBV4-1 with TRBJ2-1, with a weak D call TRBD2 (6 bases). V shed 0 bases and J shed 12 bases, with 15 bases lying between them. This CDR3 spans 14 amino acids. The V gene's germline CDR1 is MGHRA and CDR2 YSYEKL. Here the CDR3 reads CASSQDLRGDGQFF. In nucleotides, the CDR3 is TGCGCCAGCAGCCAAGACCTGCGCGGGGATGGGCAGTTCTTC.

This clone appeared a few times. V is TRBV4-1 and J is TRBJ2-2; perhaps TRBD1 as D (6 bases). The V gene lost 4 bases and the J gene lost 2 bases, with 14 bases spanning the gap. The CDR3 is 16 residues long. The germline V gene has CDR1 MGHRA and CDR2 YSYEKL. CDR3 nucleotide sequence: TGCGCCAGCAGCCCGTTACTGGACAGTAACACCGGGGAGCTGTTTTTT. Protein: CASSPLLDSNTGELFF.

The chain's CDR3 is CASSLGEGLGETEAFF. DNA for the CDR3: TGCGCCAGCAGCTTGGGAGAAGGGCTGGGAGAAACTGAAGCTTTCTTT. The chain combines TRBV5-1 with TRBJ1-1; no clear D. Between the trimmed V and J ends, which lost 0 bases and 5 bases, there was a span of 17 bases. CDR3 length: 16 residues. The germline gives CDR1 SGHRS, CDR2 YFSETQ. Variable domain in full (rest from reference TRBV5-1 and TRBJ1-1): KAGVTQTPRYLIKTRGQQVTLSCSPISGHRSVSWYQQTPGQGLQFLFEYFSETQRNKGNFPGRFSGRQFSNSRSEMNVSTLELGDSALYLCASSLGEGLGETEAFFGQGTRLTVV.

In regard to this clone: An end of the junction differs from the germline gene, which may be a read error. The rearrangement links TRBV19 to TRBJ2-1; 9 bases align to TRBD2. Per the germline V gene, CDR1 is LNHDA and CDR2 is SQIVND (reference sequence). The CDR3 is 18 amino acids. The CDR3 DNA sequence: TGTGCCAGTAGTAACCCTCACTTAGGTTTAGCGGGAGAAAATGGGCAGTTCTTC. Its protein is CASSNPHLGLAGENGQFF.

In this sample, this clone turned up once. The rearrangement uses TRBV5-1 and TRBJ2-7, with D possibly TRBD1 on 5 matching bases. The V end lost 3 bases, the J end lost 3 bases, and 10 bases lay between the germline ends. The CDR3 is 13 amino acids. Germline loops: CDR1 SGHRS, CDR2 YFSETQ. The CDR3 is CASSSWQGYEQYF. The CDR3 DNA reads as TGCGCCAGCAGCTCTTGGCAGGGCTACGAGCAGTACTTC. Full variable domain (outside the CDR3, taken from reference TRBV5-1 and TRBJ2-7): KAGVTQTPRYLIKTRGQQVTLSCSPISGHRSVSWYQQTPGQGLQFLFEYFSETQRNKGNFPGRFSGRQFSNSRSEMNVSTLELGDSALYLCASSSWQGYEQYFGPGTRLTVT.